Listed below are T cell receptor beta chains from one sample, sequenced in a study of blood T cell repertoires in COVID-19. Produced via immunoSEQ multiplex PCR; TCRdb's table is partial and in-frame only. This table holds roughly 200,000 clones, around 90% found once. Sequenced sample: peripheral blood. Receptor source: a man aged 50-60 years with acute or convalescent COVID-19. Each CDR3 is given with its conserved first and last residue. A D gene is named only where the DNA matches it firmly. Expanded clones get a size class; other rows say once, few or many, or leave the size out.

NA TRBJ2-5 once TRBV18 TGTGCCAGCTCACCCCCCGGAGGTGAGACCCAGTACTTC CASSPPGGETQYF
TRBD1 TRBJ1-1 once TRBV3-1/TRBV3-2 TGTGCCAGCAGCCACCCACAGGGGGTCCCCGGAGCTTTCTTT CASSHPQGVPGAFF
NA TRBJ1-2 NA TRBV28 TGTGCCAGCAGTACCGCCGGAAGGAGTAACTATGGCTACACCTTC CASSTAGRSNYGYTF
NA TRBJ2-1 NA TRBV7-6 TGTGCCAGCAGTTCAGGAGGGGCCACCGACGGGGCGTTCAATGAGCAGTTCTTC CASSSGGATDGAFNEQFF
TRBD1 TRBJ1-2 NA TRBV19 TGTGCCAGTAGGACAGGGGACTGGAGCTACACCTTC CASRTGDWSYTF
NA TRBJ2-5 once TRBV7-2 TGTGCCAGCAGCTTGACCGGGGGATGGGAGACCCAGTACTTC CASSLTGGWETQYF
NA TRBJ2-2 NA TRBV30 TGTGCCTGGAGTGAAGGCCTGAACAGGGAAGGGGAGCTGTTTTTT CAWSEGLNREGELFF
NA TRBJ2-2 NA TRBV29-1 TGCAGCGTTGTCCTAGGACAAGCGAACACCGGGGAGCTGTTTTTT CSVVLGQANTGELFF
TRBD1 TRBJ2-2 NA TRBV9 TGTGCCAGCAGCGGACAGGGACGGACCGGGGAGCTGTTTTTT CASSGQGRTGELFF
NA TRBJ2-3 NA TRBV19 TGTGCCAGTAAGTCCCCTAGCGATCTTACAGATACGCAGTATTTT CASKSPSDLTDTQYF
NA TRBJ1-1 NA TRBV6-2/TRBV6-3 TGTGCCAGCAGCCCCCCTTACAGTGAAGCTTTCTTT CASSPPYSEAFF
TRBD2 TRBJ2-1 NA TRBV5-1 TGCGCCAGCAGCAGTGTAGCGGGGGGATCCTACAATGAGCAGTTCTTC CASSSVAGGSYNEQFF
TRBD1 TRBJ1-6 once TRBV2 TGTGCCAGCAGCGAACAGGGGGCGAATTCACCCCTCCACTTT CASSEQGANSPLHF
NA TRBJ2-5 NA TRBV7-2 TGTGCCAGCAGCTTAGACAGCGGGGAGACCCAGTACTTC CASSLDSGETQYF
TRBD2 TRBJ2-5 NA TRBV7-9 TGTGCCAGCAGCTTAGCCCCTTTTCCGGGAGGCTACCAAGAGACCCAGTACTTC CASSLAPFPGGYQETQYF
TRBD2 TRBJ2-3 few TRBV18 TGTGCCAGCTCCGGACTAGCGGGAGACACAGATACGCAGTATTTT CASSGLAGDTDTQYF
TRBD1 TRBJ1-1 once TRBV19 TGTGCCAGTAGTCCGACAGGGATGGACACTGAAGCTTTCTTT CASSPTGMDTEAFF
NA TRBJ1-3 once TRBV4-3 TGCGCCAGCAGCCAAGCTACGGCAGGGGCCTACTCTGGAAACACCATATATTTT CASSQATAGAYSGNTIYF
TRBD2 TRBJ2-3 NA TRBV7-2 TGTGCCAGCAGCATCGGACTAGCGGGGGGCACAGATACGCAGTATTTT CASSIGLAGGTDTQYF
NA TRBJ2-5 NA TRBV9 TGTGCCAGCAGCGAGGGGGAGACCCAGTACTTC CASSEGETQYF
TRBD2 TRBJ2-4 NA TRBV6-6 TGTGCCAGCATGGGAAAGCGGGAGGGCCGGGGAAACATTCAGTACTTC CASMGKREGRGNIQYF
NA TRBJ1-1 NA TRBV7-2 TGTGCCAGCAGCCCGTCCCCCCTGAACACTGAAGCTTTCTTT CASSPSPLNTEAFF
TRBD2 TRBJ2-1 NA TRBV6-6 TGTGCCAGCAGTCGATCGGAGGGCGGGGGCAATGAGCAGTTCTTC CASSRSEGGGNEQFF
TRBD2 TRBJ2-3 NA TRBV5-1 TGCGCCAGCAGCTTGCCAGCGGGGAGCACAGATACGCAGTATTTT CASSLPAGSTDTQYF